This T cell receptor (beta chain) originates from a study of cytomegalovirus exposure and HLA in healthy donors. V was cut by 4 bases and J by 4 bases, with 17 bases left in between. Germline V gene data show CDR1 as SGHTS and CDR2 as YDEGEE. This CDR3 has 15 amino acids. This clone appeared a single time. Its antigen is not known. Use of 60 Vbeta and 13 Jbeta primers characterized the PCR. Sequencing was performed with immunoSEQ multiplex PCR; in TCRdb, only in-frame clones are kept and a portion is missing. The table records over 150,000 clones, about 88% of them present only once. Study-wide findings and caveats: Altogether, 150 to 200 TCR beta chains were recorded as cytomegalovirus-associated.

Sequencing was performed on PBMCs. This clonotype was sampled from a girl under three years old in good health and CMV-seronegative. The chain has TRBV5-8 and TRBJ1-1; no clear D gene. CDR3 loop: CASSPRMGLITEAFF. CDR3 in DNA: TGTGCCAGCAGCCCCAGGATGGGTTTGATCACTGAAGCTTTCTTT.